This entry concerns a single TCR beta chain. Antigen specificity is unknown. This record belongs to a study of OX40 agonist ivuxolimab in advanced cancers. On the study more broadly: Hepatocellular carcinoma, melanoma, renal cell or head and neck cancer occurred in dose-escalation patients. Study-level findings and limits: Expanded clones were, on average, more numerous among CD8+ T cells than CD4+. At 0.1 to 3.0 mg/kg and by week 6, CD4+ and CD8+ T cells in the blood had expanded clonally.

Clones were read by immunoSEQ multiplex PCR, and TCRdb kept only the in-frame ones, dropping some. The repertoire consists of some 35,000 clones, with around four fifths occurring once and the leading ten covering approximately 35%. Systemic immunosuppression or a history of autoimmune disease excluded patients. Here the sequenced sample was CD4+ or CD8+ T cells sorted from blood, taken in a trial of the OX40 agonist ivuxolimab. This TCR derives from an adult with an advanced solid tumor such as melanoma, head and neck, liver or kidney cancer.

CDR3 sequence: CASSRGGQGDYGYTF. In DNA, the CDR3 is TGTGCCAGCAGTAGAGGGGGACAGGGTGACTATGGCTACACCTTC. The rearrangement links TRBV6-1 to TRBJ1-2, with 9 bases that match TRBD1. Germline V gives CDR1 MNHNS, CDR2 SASEGT. J gave up 3 bases and V 5 bases, and 7 bases lay outside the gene matches. CDR3 length: 15 residues.